This TCR beta chain derives from a study of blood T cell repertoires in COVID-19 (dated by TCRdb to the early 2020s). Regarding the study in general: The collaborator samples originated in the United States, Italy and Spain and spanned the acute and convalescent phases of COVID-19. The dataset comprised deeply sampled blood TCRbeta repertoires from subjects exposed to, actively infected with, or recovered from COVID-19. HLA class I and class II types, where available, came from metadata supplied by the sample provider rather than from assay-based typing. Sample metadata almost always included a de-identified subject ID, COVID-19 status, age in years and sex. Samples came from the ongoing ImmuneRACE study (first 160 participants) plus 1,254 subjects from 6 global collaborators. The prospective study material was composed of cDNA or gDNA derived from T cells, B-cell-depleted T cells, or PBMCs. The repertoires were released in a freely available public database meant as a resource for research on the immune response to SARS-CoV-2.

Notes on this clone: What antigen it recognizes has not been identified. Per-nucleotide qualities are absent, and no much larger clonotype sits a single base away.

The CDR3 runs 12 residues from the cysteine to the phenylalanine. The CDR3 DNA has 36 bases and is translated from base 1. The germline V gene (reference sequence) supplies CDR1 MNHNY and CDR2 SVGAGI. The junction carries 11 bases between V and J, which are trimmed by 8 bases and 3 bases respectively. Participants in the prospective study were enrolled through a virtual design, were aged about 18 to 100 years, and lived in fewer than 30 United States geographic areas. Cohort assignment in the prospective study relied on participant-reported clinical history from a screening survey and a study questionnaire. Each participant in the prospective study had whole blood, serum and a nasopharyngeal or oropharyngeal swab collected by mobile phlebotomists. Prospective study participants could optionally give additional blood draws and questionnaires over an approximately 2-month period. Before DNA extraction, blood samples from the prospective study were shipped at room temperature or frozen.

Here is what the overall study found, with its caveats: Clinical and demographic metadata were provided uncurated, with the amount varying by source and participant.

TCRbeta CDR3 regions were amplified from genomic DNA by means of the immunoSEQ Assay, a bias-controlled multiplex PCR. Per the source publication's procedure: Nucleated cell counts per sample were estimated from amplification of reference gene primers within the assay. Sequence reads were collapsed and filtered to measure the absolute abundance of every unique TCRbeta CDR3 rearrangement. For each sample, productive Simpson clonality was calculated by taking the square root of Simpson's diversity index across productive rearrangements. Entries here come from immuneACCESS through TCRdb and include only in-frame sequences with V and J called. Some clones fail to appear in such tables; in the studies checked, an unresolved V gene covers under half of the shortfall, and the cause of the remainder is unknown. V and J calls and clone size are those listed in that table; D and trimming were worked out from the DNA. The sample table holds about 230,000 clones, of which roughly 91% were seen once. Clones ranked in the top ten supply almost 4% of the sample.

The sequence was obtained from a woman aged 25 to 45 with acute COVID-19. The chain joins TRBV6-6 to TRBJ2-7; TRBD1 is possibly the D segment (5 matching bases). Sequenced input: PBMCs or T cells enriched from blood (not recorded which). CDR3 region: CASGAGFYEQYF. The DNA reads as follows: TGTGCCAGCGGGGCAGGGTTCTACGAGCAGTACTTC.